What follows is one TCR beta chain and its context. The entry originates in a study of T cell changes during pregnancy in multiple sclerosis. TCRdb's table, derived via immunoSEQ multiplex PCR, lists solely in-frame clones and lacks some. The sample shows about 63,000 clones, about 94% of them seen only once. This TCR derives from a female donor with multiple sclerosis, enrolled in a pregnancy study. The material sequenced was CD8+ T cells from peripheral blood mononuclear cells, taken in the second trimester of pregnancy.

Here the CDR3 reads CASSQDEGVTYEQYF. The CDR3 DNA is TGTGCCAGCAGCCAAGACGAGGGAGTGACCTACGAGCAGTACTTC. The chain joins TRBV14 to TRBJ2-7, with a tentative D call TRBD2 (5 bases). CDR3 length: 15 residues. V was cut by 0 bases and J by 2 bases, with 11 bases left in between. Germline loops: CDR1 SGHDN, CDR2 FVKESK.